This entry is about one T cell receptor (beta chain). These data come from a study of blood T cell repertoires in COVID-19. At the level of the study: Both acute and convalescent COVID-19 samples were obtained from the United States, Italy and Spain. From T cells, B-cell-depleted T cells, or PBMCs came the material, which was cDNA or gDNA.

The CDR3 consists of 14 residues. V was cut by 5 bases and J by 4 bases, with 14 bases left in between. Germline-derived CDR1 and CDR2 are LGHDT and YNNKEL (reference sequence). Per the original methods: By means of reference gene primer amplification, nucleated cell counts were estimated. Here immunoSEQ multiplex PCR was the method, and the copy in TCRdb shows in-frame clones only, minus some. That table is the source of V, J and clone size, and D and trimming were worked out from the DNA. The table lists about 190,000 clones, about three quarters of them singletons. The sample comprised peripheral blood. The chain employs TRBV3-1 (or the pseudogene TRBV3-2) and TRBJ1-1; possible D gene TRBD1, 5 bases. The origin of this receptor is a woman older than 75 with active or convalescent COVID-19. The CDR3 sequence is CASSGAGRGTEAFF. In DNA, the CDR3 is TGTGCCAGCAGCGGGGCAGGGCGAGGCACTGAAGCTTTCTTT.